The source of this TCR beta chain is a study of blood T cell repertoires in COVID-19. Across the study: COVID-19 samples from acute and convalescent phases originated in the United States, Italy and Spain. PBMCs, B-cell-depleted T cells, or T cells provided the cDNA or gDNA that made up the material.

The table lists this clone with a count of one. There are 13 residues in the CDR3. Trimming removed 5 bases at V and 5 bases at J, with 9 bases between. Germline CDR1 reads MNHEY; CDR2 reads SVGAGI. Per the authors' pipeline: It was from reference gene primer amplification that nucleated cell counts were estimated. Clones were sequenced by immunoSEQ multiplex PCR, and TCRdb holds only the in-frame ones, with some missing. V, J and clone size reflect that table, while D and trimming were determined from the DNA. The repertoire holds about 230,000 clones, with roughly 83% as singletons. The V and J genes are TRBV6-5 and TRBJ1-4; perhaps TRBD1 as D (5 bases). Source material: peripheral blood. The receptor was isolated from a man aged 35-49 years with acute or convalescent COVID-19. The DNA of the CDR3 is TGTGCCAGCAGTAGACAGCCGAATGAAAAACTGTTTTTT. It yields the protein CASSRQPNEKLFF.